The 21 T cell receptor beta chains reported below all come from one sample, sequenced in a study of blood T cell repertoires in COVID-19. TCRdb's copy holds only in-frame clones and misses some; the assay was immunoSEQ multiplex PCR. Of roughly 160,000 clones in the sample, 80% are singletons; the top ten hold less than 4%. Material for sequencing was PBMCs or T cells enriched from blood (not recorded which). These receptors were obtained from a woman aged 60 to 75 who had recovered from COVID-19.

This chain uses TRBV5-1 with TRBJ1-1, with 7 bases aligning to TRBD1. Per germline, CDR1 SGHRS and CDR2 YFSETQ. The trim removed 4 bases at V and 5 bases at J, leaving 8 bases unmatched. This CDR3 has 14 amino acids. The CDR3 sequence is CASSPLQGDTEAFF. DNA of the CDR3: TGCGCCAGCAGCCCACTCCAGGGGGATACTGAAGCTTTCTTT.

This rearrangement joins TRBV15 to TRBJ2-7; D gene unclear. The CDR3 is 15 residues long. CDR1 LNHNV and CDR2 YYDKDF come from the germline V gene (reference sequence). The V and J ends lost 0 bases and 4 bases respectively, with 13 bases between them. Here the CDR3 DNA reads TGTGCCACCAGCAGAGATCGAGATGCTTATTACGAGCAGTACTTC. Its protein is CATSRDRDAYYEQYF. The full variable domain, completed using reference TRBV15 and TRBJ2-7, is DAMVIQNPRYQVTQFGKPVTLSCSQTLNHNVMYWYQQKSSQAPKLLFHYYDKDFNNEADTPDNFQSRRPNTSFCFLDIRSPGLGDTAMYLCATSRDRDAYYEQYFGPGTRLTVT.

This clone came up a few times. This chain links TRBV15 with TRBJ1-2; tentatively, D is TRBD1 (5 bases). V dropped 5 bases and J dropped 3 bases, with 10 bases sitting between them. Looked up from germline, CDR1 is LNHNV and CDR2 is YYDKDF (reference sequence). CDR3 length: 13 amino acids. CDR3 DNA: TGTGCCACCAGCCGAATCAGGGACTATGGCTACACCTTC. Translation gives CATSRIRDYGYTF.

This clone was seen only a few times. The chain employs TRBV11-2 and TRBJ2-1; TRBD1 matches 8 bases. The CDR3 is made up of 15 amino acids. Germline CDR1 and CDR2: SGHAT and FQNNGV. Trimming removed 2 bases from V and 3 bases from J; junction bases left unmatched: 3. CDR3 sequence reads: CASSLWDRNYNEQFF. The CDR3 region has the DNA TGTGCCAGCAGCTTATGGGACAGGAACTACAATGAGCAGTTCTTC.

This sequence joins TRBV3-1 (or the pseudogene TRBV3-2) and TRBJ2-5, with 10 positions matching TRBD2. The germline CDR1 and CDR2 sequences are LGHDT and YNNKEL (reference sequence). The CDR3 has 17 amino acids. V lost 4 bases, J lost 2 bases, and 10 bases stayed unmatched. The CDR3 protein is CASSLFSGGYRQETQYF. The CDR3, as DNA: TGTGCCAGCAGCCTTTTTAGCGGGGGGTATCGGCAAGAGACCCAGTACTTC.

The V call is TRBV29-1, the J call TRBJ2-1; weak D call: TRBD1 (5 bases). Per germline, CDR1 SQVTM and CDR2 ANQGSEA. The V gene lost 4 bases and the J gene lost 12 bases, with 19 bases spanning the gap. The CDR3 has 13 residues. The CDR3 coding sequence is TGCAGCGTTGGGGGCTTTGAAGGAGTCGGGCAGTTCTTC. This gives the protein CSVGGFEGVGQFF.

V and J are TRBV5-8 and TRBJ2-5; D gene ambiguous. The V and J ends lost 1 base and 9 bases respectively, with 10 bases between them. The germline V gene has CDR1 SGHTS and CDR2 YDEGEE. The CDR3 loop spans 12 amino acids. The CDR3 region has the DNA TGTGCCAGCAGCTTGAGCATCGGGTCCCAGTACTTC. Translation: CASSLSIGSQYF.

The chain couples TRBV2 to TRBJ2-1; possible D gene TRBD1, 6 bases. The germline gives CDR1 SNHLY, CDR2 FYNNEI. V lost 1 base and J lost 7, with 11 bases in between. The CDR3 sequence is 14 residues long. CDR3 protein: CASSEDRVGNEQFF. CDR3 in DNA: TGTGCCAGCAGTGAAGACAGGGTTGGAAATGAGCAGTTCTTC.

This rearrangement joins TRBV3-1 (or the pseudogene TRBV3-2) to TRBJ1-5; the match to TRBD1 covers 10 bases. The CDR3 covers 15 residues. J gave up 4 bases and V 4 bases, and 4 bases lay outside the gene matches. CDR1 is LGHDT and CDR2 is YNNKEL in the germline V gene (reference sequence). The CDR3 DNA reads TGTGCCAGCAGCCGAGGGACAGGGGAGAATCAGCCCCAGCATTTT. Translated: CASSRGTGENQPQHF.

The rearrangement uses TRBV4-1 and TRBJ2-7, with D tentatively TRBD2 (6 bases). Germline V lookup: CDR1 MGHRA, CDR2 YSYEKL. This CDR3 contains 15 residues. V was shortened by 0 bases and J by 0 bases, with 9 bases between the two germline ends. The CDR3: CASSQDVDYSYEQYF. DNA of the CDR3: TGCGCCAGCAGCCAAGATGTGGACTACTCCTACGAGCAGTACTTC.

The chain carries TRBV30 and TRBJ2-2, with 11 bases lining up with TRBD1. V was clipped by 1 base and J by 5 bases; unmatched bases: 3. This CDR3 comprises 15 residues. Germline CDR1 and CDR2: GTSNPN and SVGIG (reference sequence). The CDR3 reads CAWSAGTGGTGELFF. The CDR3 DNA is TGTGCCTGGAGTGCCGGGACAGGGGGTACCGGGGAGCTGTTTTTT.

This clone appeared a few times. The V and J genes are TRBV19 and TRBJ1-3; 7 nucleotides align to TRBD1. CDR1 and CDR2 from the germline V gene are LNHDA and SQIVND (reference sequence). Losses at the gene ends were 5 bases for V and 2 bases for J; bases not matched to a gene: 3. The CDR3 totals 14 residues. The CDR3 nucleotides are TGTGCCAGTAGTTCGACAGGGACTGGAAACACCATATATTTT. Translated, it gives CASSSTGTGNTIYF. Full variable domain (remainder filled in from reference TRBV19 and TRBJ1-3): DGGITQSPKYLFRKEGQNVTLSCEQNLNHDAMYWYRQDPGQGLRLIYYSQIVNDFQKGDIAEGYSVSREKKESFPLTVTSAQKNPTAFYLCASSSTGTGNTIYFGEGSWLTVV.

The V and J genes are TRBV19 and TRBJ2-1; a possible D gene is TRBD2 (5 bases). The germline CDR1 and CDR2 sequences are LNHDA and SQIVND (reference sequence). The ends were cut back, 4 bases at V and 2 bases at J, with 12 bases in the middle. The CDR3 spans 15 residues. The CDR3 DNA is TGTGCCAGTAGTAGAGGAGGAATTGCCTACAATGAGCAGTTCTTC. This gives the protein CASSRGGIAYNEQFF.

This chain uses TRBV5-6 with TRBJ2-1; the match to TRBD2 covers 14 bases. The V gene's germline CDR1 is SGHDT and CDR2 YYEEEE. V was clipped by 3 bases and J by 0 bases; unmatched bases: 5. The CDR3 contains 18 residues. In DNA, the CDR3 is TGTGCCAGCAGCTCGGGACTAGCGGGGGCCCTCTCCTACAATGAGCAGTTCTTC. Its translation: CASSSGLAGALSYNEQFF.

This CDR3 is CASRKPGQGTDTQYF. The CDR3 nucleotides read TGTGCCAGCAGAAAACCGGGACAGGGAACAGATACGCAGTATTTT. The V call is TRBV6-5, the J call TRBJ2-3; TRBD1 matches 9 bases. This CDR3 comprises 15 residues. Looked up from germline, CDR1 is MNHEY and CDR2 is SVGAGI. V dropped 6 bases and J dropped 3; count of bases not matched to a gene: 7.

The chain carries TRBV3-1 (or the pseudogene TRBV3-2) and TRBJ2-5; tentatively, D is TRBD1 (6 bases). Germline CDR1 reads LGHDT; CDR2 reads YNNKEL (reference sequence). V dropped 4 bases and J dropped 7 bases, with 16 bases sitting between them. CDR3 length: 14 amino acids. DNA for the CDR3: TGTGCCAGCAGCCCTTACACGGGACACCGGACCCAGTACTTC. Amino acids: CASSPYTGHRTQYF.

The chain combines TRBV20-1 with TRBJ2-2; no reliable D call. CDR3 size: 12 residues. V was cut by 3 bases and J by 6 bases, with 8 bases left in between. The germline gives CDR1 DFQATT, CDR2 SNEGSKA (reference sequence). CDR3 DNA: TGCAGTGCTAGTGCCGCGGCCGGGGAGCTGTTTTTT. Translation: CSASAAAGELFF.

The rearrangement joins TRBV12-5 to TRBJ2-2; 12 bases map to TRBD1. V shed 1 base, J shed 1 base, and the junction held 4 bases outside the gene matches. The CDR3 is 18 residues long. Germline V lookup: CDR1 LGHNT, CDR2 FRNRAP. CDR3 loop: CASGLGDRGPRNTGELFF. The CDR3, as DNA: TGTGCTAGTGGTTTGGGGGACAGGGGGCCGAGGAACACCGGGGAGCTGTTTTTT.

This chain links TRBV4-1 with TRBJ2-2, with TRBD2 matching 10 bases. J lost 3 bases, V lost 4 bases, and 17 bases had no gene match. Germline V gives CDR1 MGHRA, CDR2 YSYEKL. The CDR3 covers 20 residues. This chain's CDR3 is CASSLKAILGTSEYTGELFF. The CDR3 bases are TGCGCCAGCAGCCTCAAGGCGATTCTCGGGACTAGCGAATACACCGGGGAGCTGTTTTTT.

There are a few counts of this clone. The chain combines TRBV4-1 with TRBJ2-7; D perhaps matches TRBD2 (6 bases). CDR1 is MGHRA and CDR2 is YSYEKL in the germline V gene. The CDR3 totals 17 residues. With 3 bases removed from V and 0 bases from J, the gap between germline ends came to 18 bases. The CDR3, as DNA: TGCGCCAGCAGCCAGCAATCTTGGACGGGAGACTCCTACGAGCAGTACTTC. This translates into CASSQQSWTGDSYEQYF.

The chain joins TRBV20-1 to TRBJ2-7; D is undetermined. This CDR3 is built from 11 residues. Germline V lookup: CDR1 DFQATT, CDR2 SNEGSKA (reference sequence). V shed 0 bases and J shed 4 bases, with 4 bases lying between them. The CDR3 loop is CSARDNYEQYF. The CDR3 coding sequence is TGCAGTGCTAGAGACAATTACGAGCAGTACTTC.